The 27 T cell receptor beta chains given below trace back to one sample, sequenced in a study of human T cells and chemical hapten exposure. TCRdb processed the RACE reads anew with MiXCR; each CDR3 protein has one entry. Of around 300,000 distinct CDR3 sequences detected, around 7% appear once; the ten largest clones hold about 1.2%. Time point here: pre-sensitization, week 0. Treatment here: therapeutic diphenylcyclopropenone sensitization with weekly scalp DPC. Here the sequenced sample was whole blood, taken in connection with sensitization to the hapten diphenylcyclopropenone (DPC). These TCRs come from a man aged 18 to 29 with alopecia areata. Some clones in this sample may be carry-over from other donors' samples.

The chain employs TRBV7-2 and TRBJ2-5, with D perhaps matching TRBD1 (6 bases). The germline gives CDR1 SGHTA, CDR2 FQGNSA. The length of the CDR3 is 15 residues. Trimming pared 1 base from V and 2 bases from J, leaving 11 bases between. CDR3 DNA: TGTGCCAGCAGCTTAGGAGATACAGGGCAAGAGACCCAGTACTTC. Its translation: CASSLGDTGQETQYF. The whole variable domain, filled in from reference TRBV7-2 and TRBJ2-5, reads GAGVSQSPSNKVTEKGKDVELRCDPISGHTALYWYRQSLGQGLEFLIYFQGNSAPDKSGLPSDRFSAERTGGSVSTLTIQRTQQEDSAVYLCASSLGDTGQETQYFGPGTRLLVL.

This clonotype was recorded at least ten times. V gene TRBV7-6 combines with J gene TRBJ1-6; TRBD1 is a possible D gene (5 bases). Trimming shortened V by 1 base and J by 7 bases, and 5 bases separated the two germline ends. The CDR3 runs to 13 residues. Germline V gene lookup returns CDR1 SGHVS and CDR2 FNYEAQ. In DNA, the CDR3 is TGTGCCAGCAGCTTAGAGGGGAATTCACCCCTCCACTTT. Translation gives CASSLEGNSPLHF.

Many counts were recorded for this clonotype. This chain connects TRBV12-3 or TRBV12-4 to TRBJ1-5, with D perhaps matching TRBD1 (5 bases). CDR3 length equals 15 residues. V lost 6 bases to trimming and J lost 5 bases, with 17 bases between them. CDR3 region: CASRRNAQGDQPQHF. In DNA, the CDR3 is TGTGCCAGCAGGAGGAACGCTCAGGGTGATCAGCCCCAGCATTTT.

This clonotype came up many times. The CDR3 DNA reads TGTGCCAGCAGTGGGAGACAGGGGGCCAGTTTCGGAGATACGCAGTATTTT. This encodes CASSGRQGASFGDTQYF. The chain has TRBV2 and TRBJ2-3, with 10 bases identical to TRBD1. Germline CDR1 SNHLY, CDR2 FYNNEI. There are 17 residues in the CDR3. Trimming removed 4 bases from V and 5 bases from J; junction bases left unmatched: 12. Filled out from reference TRBV2 and TRBJ2-3, the complete variable domain reads EPEVTQTPSHQVTQMGQEVILRCVPISNHLYFYWYRQILGQKVEFLVSFYNNEISEKSEIFDDQFSVERPDGSNFTLKIRSTKLEDSAMYFCASSGRQGASFGDTQYFGPGTRLTVL.

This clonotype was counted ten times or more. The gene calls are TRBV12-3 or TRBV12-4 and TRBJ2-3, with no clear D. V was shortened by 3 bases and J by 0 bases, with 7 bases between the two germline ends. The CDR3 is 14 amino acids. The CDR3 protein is CASSFDLSTDTQYF. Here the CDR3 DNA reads TGTGCCAGCAGTTTTGACTTAAGCACAGATACGCAGTATTTT.

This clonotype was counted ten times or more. CDR3 loop: CASSLGGRVPGELFF. The CDR3 nucleotides read TGCGCCAGCAGCTTGGGCGGTCGAGTCCCCGGGGAGCTGTTTTTT. The V call is TRBV5-1, the J call TRBJ2-2; no clear D. The length of the CDR3 is 15 residues. Germline V CDR1 and CDR2: SGHRS, YFSETQ. Trimming shortened V by 0 bases and J by 6 bases, and 12 bases separated the two germline ends.

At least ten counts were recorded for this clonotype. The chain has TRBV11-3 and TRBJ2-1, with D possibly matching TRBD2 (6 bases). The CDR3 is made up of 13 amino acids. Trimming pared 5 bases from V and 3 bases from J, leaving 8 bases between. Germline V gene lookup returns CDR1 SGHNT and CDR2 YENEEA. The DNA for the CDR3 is TGTGCCAGCAGCCGGGACTTCTACAATGAGCAGTTCTTC. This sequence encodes CASSRDFYNEQFF.

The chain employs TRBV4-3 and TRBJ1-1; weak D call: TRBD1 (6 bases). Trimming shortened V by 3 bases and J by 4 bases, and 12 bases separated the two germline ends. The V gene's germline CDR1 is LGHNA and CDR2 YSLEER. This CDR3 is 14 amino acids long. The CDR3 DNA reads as TGCGCCAGCAGCCAGCACAGGGTAGGCACTGAAGCTTTCTTT. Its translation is CASSQHRVGTEAFF.

Here the CDR3 DNA reads TGTGCCAGCAGCCCGCGACAGTTGAGCACAGATACGCAGTATTTT. Amino acid sequence: CASSPRQLSTDTQYF. The V call is TRBV7-9, the J call TRBJ2-3, with D perhaps TRBD1 (5 bases). The CDR3 has 15 amino acids. Per germline, CDR1 SEHNR and CDR2 FQNEAQ (reference sequence). V was pared by 5 bases and J by 0 bases, with 12 bases between.

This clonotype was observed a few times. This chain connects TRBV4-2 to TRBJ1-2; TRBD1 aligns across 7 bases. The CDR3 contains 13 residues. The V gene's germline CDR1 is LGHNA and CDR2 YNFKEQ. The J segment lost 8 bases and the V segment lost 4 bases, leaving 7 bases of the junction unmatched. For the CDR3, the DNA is TGTGCCAGCAGCCCGAGGACAGGTAAAGGCTACACCTTC. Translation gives CASSPRTGKGYTF.

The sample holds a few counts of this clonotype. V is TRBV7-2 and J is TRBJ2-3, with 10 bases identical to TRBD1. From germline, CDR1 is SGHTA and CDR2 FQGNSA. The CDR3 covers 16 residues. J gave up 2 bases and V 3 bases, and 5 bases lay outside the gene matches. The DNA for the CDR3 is TGTGCCAGCAGCTTCTGGACAGGGGGTACCACAGATACGCAGTATTTT. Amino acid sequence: CASSFWTGGTTDTQYF. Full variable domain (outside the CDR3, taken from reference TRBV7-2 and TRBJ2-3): GAGVSQSPSNKVTEKGKDVELRCDPISGHTALYWYRQSLGQGLEFLIYFQGNSAPDKSGLPSDRFSAERTGGSVSTLTIQRTQQEDSAVYLCASSFWTGGTTDTQYFGPGTRLTVL.

This CDR3 reads CASSASGPGRETQYF. As DNA, the CDR3 is TGTGCCAGCAGCGCGTCTGGGCCAGGGAGGGAGACCCAGTACTTC. The genes are TRBV28 and TRBJ2-5; D is perhaps TRBD2 (6 bases). V was shortened by 6 bases and J by 5 bases, with 19 bases between the two germline ends. CDR1 and CDR2 from the germline V gene are MDHEN and SYDVKM. The CDR3 runs 15 residues.

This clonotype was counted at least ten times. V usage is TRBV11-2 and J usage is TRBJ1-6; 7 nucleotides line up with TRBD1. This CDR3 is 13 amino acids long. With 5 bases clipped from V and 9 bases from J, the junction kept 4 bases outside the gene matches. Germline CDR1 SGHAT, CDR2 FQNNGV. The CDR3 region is CASSEDRSSPLHF. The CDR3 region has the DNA TGTGCCAGCAGCGAGGACAGGTCTTCACCCCTCCACTTT.

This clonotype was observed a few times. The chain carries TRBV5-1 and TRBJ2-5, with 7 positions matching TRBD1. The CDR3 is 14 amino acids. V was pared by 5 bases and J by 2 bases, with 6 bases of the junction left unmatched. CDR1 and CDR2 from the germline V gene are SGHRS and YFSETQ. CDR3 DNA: TGCGCCAGCAGTTCCAAGGGGGCACAAGAGACCCAGTACTTC. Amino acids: CASSSKGAQETQYF.

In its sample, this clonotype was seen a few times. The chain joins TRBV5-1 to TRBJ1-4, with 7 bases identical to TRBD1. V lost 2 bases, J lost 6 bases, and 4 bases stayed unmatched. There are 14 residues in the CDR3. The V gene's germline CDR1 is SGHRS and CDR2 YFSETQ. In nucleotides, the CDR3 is TGCGCCAGCAGCTTCGGAGGGGGCGATGAAAAACTGTTTTTT. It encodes CASSFGGGDEKLFF. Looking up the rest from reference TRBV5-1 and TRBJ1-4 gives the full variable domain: KAGVTQTPRYLIKTRGQQVTLSCSPISGHRSVSWYQQTPGQGLQFLFEYFSETQRNKGNFPGRFSGRQFSNSRSEMNVSTLELGDSALYLCASSFGGGDEKLFFGSGTQLSVL.

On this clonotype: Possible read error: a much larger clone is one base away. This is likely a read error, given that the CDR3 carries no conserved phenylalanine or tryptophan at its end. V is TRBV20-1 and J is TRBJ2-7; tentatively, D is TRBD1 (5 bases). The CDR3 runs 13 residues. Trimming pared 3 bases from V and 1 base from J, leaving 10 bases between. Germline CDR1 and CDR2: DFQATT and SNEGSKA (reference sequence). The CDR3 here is CSASVPGSYEQYA. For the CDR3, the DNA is TGCAGTGCTAGCGTCCCAGGGTCCTACGAGCAGTACGCC.

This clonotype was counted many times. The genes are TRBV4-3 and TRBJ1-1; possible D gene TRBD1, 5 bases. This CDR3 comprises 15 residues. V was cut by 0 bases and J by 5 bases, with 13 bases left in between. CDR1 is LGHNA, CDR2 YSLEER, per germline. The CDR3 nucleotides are TGCGCCAGCAGCCAAGATTCCGGGGGGTATACTGAAGCTTTCTTT. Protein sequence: CASSQDSGGYTEAFF.

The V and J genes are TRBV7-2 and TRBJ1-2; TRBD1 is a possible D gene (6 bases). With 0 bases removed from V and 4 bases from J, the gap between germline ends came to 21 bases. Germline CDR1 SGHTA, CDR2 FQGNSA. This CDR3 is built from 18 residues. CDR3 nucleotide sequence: TGTGCCAGCAGCTTAGCGCGGGCCACAACAGGGTACGCCTATGGCTACACCTTC. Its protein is CASSLARATTGYAYGYTF.

The CDR3, as DNA: TGTGCCAGCAGCTTACCGGGCGGAACCTACGAGCAGTACTTC. Protein sequence: CASSLPGGTYEQYF. The chain employs TRBV7-2 and TRBJ2-7; D call uncertain. The CDR3 loop spans 14 amino acids. The germline CDR1 and CDR2 sequences are SGHTA and FQGNSA. Trimming removed 2 bases from V and 2 bases from J, with 10 bases in between.

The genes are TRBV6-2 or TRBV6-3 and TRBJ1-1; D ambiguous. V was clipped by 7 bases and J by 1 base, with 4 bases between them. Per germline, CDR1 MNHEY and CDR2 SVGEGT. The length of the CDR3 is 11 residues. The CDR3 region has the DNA TGTGCCAGCATAGCGAACACTGAAGCTTTCTTT. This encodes CASIANTEAFF.

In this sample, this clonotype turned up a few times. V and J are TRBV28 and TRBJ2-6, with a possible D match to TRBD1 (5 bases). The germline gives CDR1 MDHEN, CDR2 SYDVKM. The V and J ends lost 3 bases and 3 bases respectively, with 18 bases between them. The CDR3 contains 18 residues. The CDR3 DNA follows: TGTGCCAGCAGTTTGTCTGGACAAGGTTGGGGTGGGGCCAACGTCCTGACTTTC. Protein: CASSLSGQGWGGANVLTF.

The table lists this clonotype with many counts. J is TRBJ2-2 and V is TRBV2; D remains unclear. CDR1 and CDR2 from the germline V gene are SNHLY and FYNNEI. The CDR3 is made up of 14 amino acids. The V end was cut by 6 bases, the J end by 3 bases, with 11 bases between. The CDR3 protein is CASRNGYDTGELFF. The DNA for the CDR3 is TGTGCCAGCAGGAACGGATATGACACCGGGGAGCTGTTTTTT.

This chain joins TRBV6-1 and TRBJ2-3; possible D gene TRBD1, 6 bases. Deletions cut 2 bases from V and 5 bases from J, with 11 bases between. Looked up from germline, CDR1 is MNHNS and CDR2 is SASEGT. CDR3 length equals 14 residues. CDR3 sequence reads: CASSEPTGLDTQYF. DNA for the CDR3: TGTGCCAGCAGTGAACCGACAGGATTAGATACGCAGTATTTT.

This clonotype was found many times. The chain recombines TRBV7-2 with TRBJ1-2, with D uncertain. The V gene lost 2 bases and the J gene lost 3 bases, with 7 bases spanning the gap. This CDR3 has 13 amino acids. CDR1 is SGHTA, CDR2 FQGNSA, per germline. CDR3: CASSLLPYYGYTF. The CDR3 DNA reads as TGTGCCAGCAGCTTATTACCTTACTATGGCTACACCTTC.

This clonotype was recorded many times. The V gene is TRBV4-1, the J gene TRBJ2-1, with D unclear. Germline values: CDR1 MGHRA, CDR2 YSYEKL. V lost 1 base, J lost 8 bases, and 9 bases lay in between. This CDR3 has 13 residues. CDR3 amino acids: CASSQVRVDEQFF. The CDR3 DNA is TGCGCCAGCAGCCAAGTCCGAGTGGATGAGCAGTTCTTC.

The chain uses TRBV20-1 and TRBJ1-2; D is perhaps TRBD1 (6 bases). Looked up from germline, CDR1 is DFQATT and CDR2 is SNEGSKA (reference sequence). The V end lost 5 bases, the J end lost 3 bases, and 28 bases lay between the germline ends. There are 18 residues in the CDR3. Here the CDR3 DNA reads TGCAGTGCTTTTAGACCGGGACACAACTACCGAGGCGACTATGGCTACACCTTC. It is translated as CSAFRPGHNYRGDYGYTF.

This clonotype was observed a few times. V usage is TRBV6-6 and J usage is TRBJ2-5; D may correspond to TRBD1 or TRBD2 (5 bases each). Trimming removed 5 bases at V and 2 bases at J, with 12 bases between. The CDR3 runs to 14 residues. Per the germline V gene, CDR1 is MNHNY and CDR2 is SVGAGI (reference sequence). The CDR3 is CASSHGTAQETQYF. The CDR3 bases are TGTGCCAGCAGTCATGGGACCGCTCAAGAGACCCAGTACTTC.